One TCR beta chain is described in this entry. Its antigen is as yet unknown. The data stem from a study of cytomegalovirus exposure and HLA in healthy donors. The study, taken as a whole, reports: Some V segments (TRBV6-2 and TRBV6-3 among them) were excluded as indistinguishable. An observed cluster of highly shared sequence variants was recorded as a likely sequencing artifact.

V lost 5 bases and J lost 0, with 18 bases in between. The CDR3 totals 17 residues. The germline CDR1 and CDR2 sequences are SGHTA and FQGNSA. PCR primers comprised 60 Vbeta and 13 Jbeta primers. Sequenced by immunoSEQ multiplex PCR; TCRdb stores in-frame clones only, minus some. The sample yields more than 100,000 clones, roughly four fifths seen once. This clonotype was sampled from a woman aged 50 to 65 in good health and CMV-seropositive. The rearrangement links TRBV7-2 to TRBJ2-3, with a possible D match to TRBD2 (6 bases). The specimen was PBMCs. The CDR3 loop reads CASSLRIADSSTDTQYF. The CDR3 DNA sequence: TGTGCCAGCAGCCTAAGAATAGCGGATTCTAGCACAGATACGCAGTATTTT. The whole variable domain, remainder taken from reference TRBV7-2 and TRBJ2-3, is GAGVSQSPSNKVTEKGKDVELRCDPISGHTALYWYRQSLGQGLEFLIYFQGNSAPDKSGLPSDRFSAERTGGSVSTLTIQRTQQEDSAVYLCASSLRIADSSTDTQYFGPGTRLTVL.